Included here is one T cell receptor beta chain sequence, with context. This sample stems from a study of shared clonotypes between healthy human individuals. Trimming removed 1 base from V and 9 bases from J, with 19 bases in between. CDR3 size: 16 residues. Deep level was the assay's run setting. Each PCR replicate from the sorted subsets contained roughly 210 ng DNA, which is about 30,000 T cell genomes. Assay: immunoSEQ multiplex PCR; the TCRdb copy retains only in-frame clones and omits some. The table includes 550,000 to 800,000 clones, under 80% detected once. Specimen: memory CD4+ T cells sorted from blood. The subset is: CD45RA-negative fraction. V is TRBV23-1 and J is TRBJ2-4; the D is unclear. TRBV23-1 is placed among ORFs of uncertain function. The clonotype was recovered from a woman in her twenties or thirties in good health. For the CDR3, the DNA is TGCGCCAGCAGTCAATGGAGCTGGGCAGCCAGGATCATTCAGTACTTC. It is translated as CASSQWSWAARIIQYF.